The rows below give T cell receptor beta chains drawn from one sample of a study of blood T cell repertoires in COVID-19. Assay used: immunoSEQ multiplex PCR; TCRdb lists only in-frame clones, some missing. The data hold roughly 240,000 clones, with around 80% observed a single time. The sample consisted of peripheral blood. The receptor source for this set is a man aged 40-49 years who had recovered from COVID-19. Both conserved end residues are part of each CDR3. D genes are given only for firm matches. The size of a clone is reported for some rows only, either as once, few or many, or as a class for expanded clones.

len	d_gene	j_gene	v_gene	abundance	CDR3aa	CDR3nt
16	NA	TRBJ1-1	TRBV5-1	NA	CASSLGRVGVNTEAFF	TGCGCCAGCAGCTTGGGGAGGGTTGGTGTTAACACTGAAGCTTTCTTT
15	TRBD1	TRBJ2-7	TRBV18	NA	CASSPRTGGSYEQYF	TGTGCCAGCTCACCACGGACAGGGGGCTCCTACGAGCAGTACTTC
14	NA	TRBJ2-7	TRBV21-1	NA	CASSPRNYMREQYF	TGTGCCAGCAGCCCCCGTAATTATATGAGGGAGCAGTACTTC
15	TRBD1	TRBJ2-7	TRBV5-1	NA	CASSLEPGQTYEQYF	TGCGCCAGCAGCTTGGAGCCGGGACAGACTTACGAGCAGTACTTC
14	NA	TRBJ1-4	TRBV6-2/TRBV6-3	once	CASSYYRPSEKLFF	TGTGCCAGCAGTTACTACAGACCGAGTGAAAAACTGTTTTTT
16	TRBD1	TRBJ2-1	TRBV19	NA	CASSRDRVRLNNEQFF	TGTGCCAGTAGTAGAGACAGGGTACGGCTAAACAATGAGCAGTTCTTC
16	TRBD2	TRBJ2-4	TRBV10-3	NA	CAISESKAGGKNIQYF	TGTGCCATCAGTGAGTCGAAGGCGGGAGGGAAAAACATTCAGTACTTC
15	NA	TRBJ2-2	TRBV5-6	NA	CASSFLRGSTGELFF	TGTGCCAGCAGCTTTTTGAGGGGGTCCACCGGGGAGCTGTTTTTT
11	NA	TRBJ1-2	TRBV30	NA	CAWGAPRGYTF	TGTGCCTGGGGGGCCCCTCGTGGCTACACCTTC
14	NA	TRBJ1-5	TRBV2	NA	CASTRQSNNQPQHF	TGTGCCAGCACTCGACAGAGTAACAATCAGCCCCAGCATTTT
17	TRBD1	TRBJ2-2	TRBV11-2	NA	CASSSGTGARGTGELFF	TGTGCCAGCAGCTCCGGGACAGGGGCGCGTGGCACCGGGGAGCTGTTTTTT
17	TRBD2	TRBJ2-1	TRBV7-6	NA	CASSMGLAGSSYNEQFF	TGTGCCAGCAGCATGGGACTAGCGGGGTCATCCTACAATGAGCAGTTCTTC
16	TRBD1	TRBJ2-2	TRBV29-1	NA	CSAVGTAIPNTGELFF	TGCAGCGCAGTAGGGACAGCCATCCCGAACACCGGGGAGCTGTTTTTT
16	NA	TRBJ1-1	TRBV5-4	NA	CASSPTGNIMNTEAFF	TGTGCCAGCAGCCCAACAGGGAACATCATGAACACTGAAGCTTTCTTT
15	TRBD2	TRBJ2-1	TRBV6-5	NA	CASRPSGDSYNEQFF	TGTGCCAGCAGGCCTAGCGGGGACTCCTACAATGAGCAGTTCTTC
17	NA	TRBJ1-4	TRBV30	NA	CAWSVSISRENNEKLFF	TGTGCCTGGAGTGTGTCTATTAGCAGGGAAAATAATGAAAAACTGTTTTTT
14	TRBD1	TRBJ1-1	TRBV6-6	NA	CASSLSQGATEAFF	TGTGCCAGCAGTTTAAGCCAGGGGGCGACTGAAGCTTTCTTT
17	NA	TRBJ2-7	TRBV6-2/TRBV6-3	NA	CASSRGFSALTTYEQYF	TGTGCCAGCAGTCGGGGGTTTAGCGCCCTTACGACCTACGAGCAGTACTTC
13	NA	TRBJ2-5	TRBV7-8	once	CASSLVPVETQYF	TGTGCCAGCAGCTTAGTTCCGGTCGAGACCCAGTACTTC
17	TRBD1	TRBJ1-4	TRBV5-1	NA	CASSLIPLTGQLEKLFF	TGCGCCAGCAGCTTGATTCCCCTGACAGGGCAGCTGGAAAAACTGTTTTTT
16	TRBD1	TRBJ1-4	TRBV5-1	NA	CASSIATGTGLEKLFF	TGCGCCAGCAGCATAGCGACCGGGACAGGGCTAGAAAAACTGTTTTTT
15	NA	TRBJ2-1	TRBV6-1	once	CASSERGIVNNEQFF	TGTGCCAGCAGTGAACGGGGGATCGTAAACAATGAGCAGTTCTTC
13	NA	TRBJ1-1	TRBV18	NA	CASSPSVGGEAFF	TGTGCCAGCTCTCCATCGGTGGGGGGGGAAGCTTTCTTT
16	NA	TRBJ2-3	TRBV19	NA	CASNPAGLGNTDTQYF	TGTGCCAGTAACCCGGCCGGACTCGGTAACACAGATACGCAGTATTTT
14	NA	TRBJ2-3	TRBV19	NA	CASSSRTSTDTQYF	TGTGCCAGTAGTTCCAGGACTAGCACAGATACGCAGTATTTT
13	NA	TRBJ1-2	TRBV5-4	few	CASSLSTRYGYTF	TGTGCCAGCAGCTTGAGCACCCGCTATGGCTACACCTTC
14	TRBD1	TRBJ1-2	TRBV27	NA	CASSSTGRDYGYTF	TGTGCCAGCAGTTCGACAGGGCGGGACTATGGCTACACCTTC
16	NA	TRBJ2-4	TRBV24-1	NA	CATCNPRSLAKNIQYF	TGTGCCACCTGCAACCCTAGGAGCCTAGCCAAAAACATTCAGTACTTC
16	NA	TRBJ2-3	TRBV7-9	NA	CASSLQGQGGGDTQYF	TGTGCCAGCAGCTTACAGGGTCAGGGGGGAGGAGATACGCAGTATTTT
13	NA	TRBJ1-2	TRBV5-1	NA	CASSSGRAYGYTF	TGCGCCAGCAGCTCGGGTAGAGCCTATGGCTACACCTTC
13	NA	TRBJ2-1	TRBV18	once	CASSLGWMGEQFF	TGTGCCAGCTCTCTGGGCTGGATGGGTGAGCAGTTCTTC
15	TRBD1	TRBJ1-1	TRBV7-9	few	CASSSYRGHATEAFF	TGTGCCAGCAGCTCCTACAGGGGGCACGCCACTGAAGCTTTCTTT
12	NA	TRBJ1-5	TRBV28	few	CASSYLSEPQHF	TGTGCCAGCAGTTACTTATCGGAGCCCCAGCATTTT
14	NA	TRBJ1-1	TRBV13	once	CASSQRTAGDEAFF	TGTGCCAGCAGCCAGAGGACGGCGGGGGATGAAGCTTTCTTT
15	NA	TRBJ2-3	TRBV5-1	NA	CASSLHSRSTDTQYF	TGCGCCAGCAGCTTGCACAGCAGAAGCACAGATACGCAGTATTTT
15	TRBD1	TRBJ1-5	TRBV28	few	CASSFGTGTSQPQHF	TGTGCCAGCAGTTTTGGGACAGGGACAAGTCAGCCCCAGCATTTT
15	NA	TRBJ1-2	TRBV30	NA	CAWSVRRSTNYGYTF	TGTGCCTGGAGTGTACGCCGGAGCACTAACTATGGCTACACCTTC
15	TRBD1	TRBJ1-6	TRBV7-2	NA	CASSLDRTGDSPLHF	TGTGCCAGCAGCTTAGATAGGACAGGGGATTCACCCCTCCACTTT
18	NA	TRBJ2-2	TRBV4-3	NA	CASSQEQRRQLNTGELFF	TGCGCCAGCAGCCAAGAGCAAAGGAGACAGTTGAACACCGGGGAGCTGTTTTTT
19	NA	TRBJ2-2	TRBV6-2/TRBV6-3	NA	CASSYGWHTTFANTGELFF	TGTGCCAGCAGTTACGGTTGGCACACTACTTTCGCGAACACCGGGGAGCTGTTTTTT
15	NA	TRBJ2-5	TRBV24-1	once	CATSDSLDTKETQYF	TGTGCCACCAGTGATTCATTGGACACTAAAGAGACCCAGTACTTC
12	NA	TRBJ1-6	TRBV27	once	CASSPLQGALHF	TGTGCCAGCAGTCCTTTACAGGGAGCCCTCCACTTT
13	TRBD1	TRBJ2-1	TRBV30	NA	CAWDRGTYNEQFF	TGTGCCTGGGACAGGGGAACCTACAATGAGCAGTTCTTC
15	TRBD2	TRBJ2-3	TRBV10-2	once	CASIGRGYNSDTQYF	TGCGCCAGCATTGGGCGGGGGTATAATTCAGATACGCAGTATTTT
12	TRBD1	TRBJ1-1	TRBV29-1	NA	CSVFDRGTEAFF	TGCAGCGTTTTCGACAGGGGCACTGAAGCTTTCTTT
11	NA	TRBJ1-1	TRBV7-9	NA	CASSAQPEAFF	TGTGCCAGCAGCGCGCAACCTGAAGCTTTCTTT
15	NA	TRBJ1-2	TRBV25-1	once	CASSTGSTAEYGYTF	TGTGCCAGCTCGACAGGTAGCACGGCTGAATATGGCTACACCTTC
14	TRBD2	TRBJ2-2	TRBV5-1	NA	CASSYTAGAGELFF	TGCGCCAGCAGCTACACAGCGGGAGCGGGGGAGCTGTTTTTT
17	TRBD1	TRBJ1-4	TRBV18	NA	CASSGQTGSTTNEKLFF	TGTGCCAGCTCGGGCCAGACAGGGTCTACGACTAATGAAAAACTGTTTTTT
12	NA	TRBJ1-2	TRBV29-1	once	CSARGPSGGYTF	TGCAGCGCTAGGGGCCCCTCCGGGGGCTACACCTTC
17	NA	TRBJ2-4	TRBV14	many	CASSQNTGSLAKNIQYF	TGTGCCAGCAGCCAGAATACAGGGTCGTTAGCCAAAAACATTCAGTACTTC
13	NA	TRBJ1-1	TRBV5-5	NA	CASSRDRRMQAFF	TGTGCCAGCAGCAGAGACAGGAGAATGCAAGCTTTCTTT
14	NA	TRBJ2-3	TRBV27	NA	CASPREKSTDTQYF	TGTGCCAGCCCCCGGGAGAAAAGCACAGATACGCAGTATTTT
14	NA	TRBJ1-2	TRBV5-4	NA	CASSLAGANYGYTF	TGTGCCAGCAGCTTGGCCGGGGCTAACTATGGCTACACCTTC